A single sample is the source of the 9 T cell receptor beta chains below, sequenced in a study of CD4 T cell repertoires in COVID-19. The protocol was immunoSEQ multiplex PCR, while the TCRdb copy is restricted to in-frame clones and leaves out a portion. The sample has some 80,000 clones; 83% are singletons. The sequencing here drew on CD4+ T cells from peripheral blood, taken after recovery from COVID-19. Receptors originate from a human donor who had COVID-19.

The chain couples TRBV11-2 to TRBJ2-3, with TRBD2 matching over 10 bases. The V gene end was trimmed by 1 base and the J gene end by 12 bases; junction bases not matched to a gene: 7. Looked up from germline, CDR1 is SGHAT and CDR2 is FQNNGV. The CDR3 runs 14 residues. CDR3 in amino acids: CASSLVTGTSAQYF. The CDR3 bases are TGTGCCAGCAGCTTAGTAACCGGGACTAGCGCCCAGTATTTT. Full variable domain (missing parts from reference TRBV11-2 and TRBJ2-3): EAGVAQSPRYKIIEKRQSVAFWCNPISGHATLYWYQQILGQGPKLLIQFQNNGVVDDSQLPKDRFSAERLKGVDSTLKIQPAKLEDSAVYLCASSLVTGTSAQYFGPGTRLTVL.

This chain joins TRBV5-1 and TRBJ1-1, with D unclear. The germline gives CDR1 SGHRS, CDR2 YFSETQ. V lost 0 bases to trimming and J lost 1 base, with 7 bases between them. The CDR3 loop spans 14 amino acids. The CDR3 DNA follows: TGCGCCAGCAGCTTGGGGGAGGGGAACACTGAAGCTTTCTTT. Translation: CASSLGEGNTEAFF.

This clone was observed once. CDR3 sequence reads: CAWSVGVLETQYF. The CDR3 nucleotides read TGTGCCTGGAGTGTAGGGGTTTTGGAGACCCAGTACTTC. This chain joins TRBV30 and TRBJ2-5, with a possible D match to TRBD1 (5 bases). The germline gives CDR1 GTSNPN, CDR2 SVGIG (reference sequence). Trimming took 0 bases from V and 5 from J, leaving 10 bases between them. CDR3 size: 13 residues.

The V and J genes are TRBV28 and TRBJ1-5; TRBD1 matches 7 bases. The CDR3 loop spans 14 amino acids. Germline CDR1 MDHEN, CDR2 SYDVKM. Trimming at V came to 3 bases and at J to 7 bases, leaving 6 bases not matched to a gene. CDR3 DNA sequence: TGTGCCAGCAGTTTCCGAGGGGGCGTCCAGCCCCAGCATTTT. As protein: CASSFRGGVQPQHF.

The chain recombines TRBV7-2 with TRBJ1-5, with 7 bases matching TRBD1. Germline CDR1 SGHTA, CDR2 FQGNSA. Trimming cost V 4 bases and J 7 bases; bases outside gene matches: 19. The CDR3 contains 18 residues. CDR3 in amino acids: CASSSYRQGWSLGQPQHF. CDR3 DNA sequence: TGTGCCAGCAGCTCCTATCGACAGGGTTGGAGTTTAGGACAGCCCCAGCATTTT.

The chain has TRBV5-1 and TRBJ2-3; 7 bases are shared with TRBD2. V trimming: 4 bases; J trimming: 3 bases; junction bases outside the gene matches: 8. The germline V gene encodes CDR1 SGHRS and CDR2 YFSETQ. CDR3 length equals 15 residues. The CDR3 DNA sequence: TGCGCCAGCAGCCCGGGAGGCAGGGATACAGATACGCAGTATTTT. Its translation is CASSPGGRDTDTQYF.

The chain has TRBV19 and TRBJ1-6; 7 bases are shared with TRBD1. From germline, CDR1 is LNHDA and CDR2 SQIVND (reference sequence). The CDR3 is 19 residues long. J was trimmed by 4 bases and V by 2 bases; bases with no gene match: 14. DNA of the CDR3: TGTGCCAGTAGTATATTGCAGAGGGACAGTTGGAATTATAATTCACCCCTCCACTTT. The encoded protein is CASSILQRDSWNYNSPLHF.

This clone showed up just a few times. The J gene is TRBJ2-1, the V gene TRBV5-1; D is undetermined. CDR1 SGHRS and CDR2 YFSETQ come from the germline V gene. V lost 5 bases, J lost 0 bases, and 12 bases lay in between. This CDR3 has 15 amino acids. CDR3 coding DNA: TGCGCCAGCAGATTATCGCTGAACTCCTACAATGAGCAGTTCTTC. As protein: CASRLSLNSYNEQFF. The full variable domain, in which reference TRBV5-1 and TRBJ2-1 provide the parts outside the CDR3, is KAGVTQTPRYLIKTRGQQVTLSCSPISGHRSVSWYQQTPGQGLQFLFEYFSETQRNKGNFPGRFSGRQFSNSRSEMNVSTLELGDSALYLCASRLSLNSYNEQFFGPGTRLTVL.

V usage is TRBV11-3 and J usage is TRBJ2-2; unclear D gene. V was pared by 5 bases and J by 4 bases, with 8 bases between. The germline CDR1 and CDR2 sequences are SGHNT and YENEEA. The CDR3 runs to 13 residues. The DNA of the CDR3 is TGTGCCAGCAGCCTAAGTAGCACCGGGGAGCTGTTTTTT. Translated, it gives CASSLSSTGELFF.